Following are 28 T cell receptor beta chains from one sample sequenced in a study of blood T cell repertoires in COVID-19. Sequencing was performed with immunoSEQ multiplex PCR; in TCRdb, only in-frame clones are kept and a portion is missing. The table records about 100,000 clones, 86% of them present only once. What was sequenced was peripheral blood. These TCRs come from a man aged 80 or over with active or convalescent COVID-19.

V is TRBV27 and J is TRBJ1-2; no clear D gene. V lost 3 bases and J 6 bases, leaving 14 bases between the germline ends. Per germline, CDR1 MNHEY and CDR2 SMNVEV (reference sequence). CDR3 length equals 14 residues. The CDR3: CASSFGVGRDGYTF. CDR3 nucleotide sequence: TGTGCCAGCAGTTTCGGCGTGGGGAGGGATGGCTACACCTTC.

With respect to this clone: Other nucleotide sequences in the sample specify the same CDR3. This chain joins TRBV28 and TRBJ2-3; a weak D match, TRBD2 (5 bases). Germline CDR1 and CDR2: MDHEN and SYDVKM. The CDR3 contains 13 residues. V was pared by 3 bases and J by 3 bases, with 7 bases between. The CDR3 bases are TGTGCCAGCAGTTTTCGCGGGACAGATACGCAGTATTTT. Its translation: CASSFRGTDTQYF. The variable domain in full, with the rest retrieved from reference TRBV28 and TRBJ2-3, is DVKVTQSSRYLVKRTGEKVFLECVQDMDHENMFWYRQDPGLGLRLIYFSYDVKMKEKGDIPEGYSVSREKKERFSLILESASTNQTSMYLCASSFRGTDTQYFGPGTRLTVL.

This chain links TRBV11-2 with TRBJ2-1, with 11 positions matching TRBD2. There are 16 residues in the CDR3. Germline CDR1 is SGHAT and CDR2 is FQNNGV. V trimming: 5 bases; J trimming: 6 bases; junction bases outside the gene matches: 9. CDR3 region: CASSQLTSGMFNEQFF. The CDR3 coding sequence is TGTGCCAGCAGCCAACTGACTAGCGGGATGTTCAATGAGCAGTTCTTC.

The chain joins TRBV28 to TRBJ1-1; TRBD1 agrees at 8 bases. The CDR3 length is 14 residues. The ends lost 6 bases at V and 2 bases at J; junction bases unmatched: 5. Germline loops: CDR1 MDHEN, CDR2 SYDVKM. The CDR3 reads CASRTGGDNTEAFF. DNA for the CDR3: TGTGCCAGCAGAACAGGGGGGGATAACACTGAAGCTTTCTTT.

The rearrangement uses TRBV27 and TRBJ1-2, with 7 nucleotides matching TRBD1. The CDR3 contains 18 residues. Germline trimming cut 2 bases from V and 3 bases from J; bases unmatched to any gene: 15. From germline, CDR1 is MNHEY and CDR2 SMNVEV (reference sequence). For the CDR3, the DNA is TGTGCCAGCAGTTTAACGGGTAGGACAGGACGGTGGTACTATGGCTACACCTTC. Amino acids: CASSLTGRTGRWYYGYTF.

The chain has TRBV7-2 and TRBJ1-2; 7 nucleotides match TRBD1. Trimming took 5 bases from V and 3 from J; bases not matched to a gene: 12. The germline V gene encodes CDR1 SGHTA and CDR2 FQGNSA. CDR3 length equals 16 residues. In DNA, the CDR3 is TGTGCCAGCAGCGACCCCCCGGGACAGAACGACTATGGCTACACCTTC. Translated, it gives CASSDPPGQNDYGYTF.

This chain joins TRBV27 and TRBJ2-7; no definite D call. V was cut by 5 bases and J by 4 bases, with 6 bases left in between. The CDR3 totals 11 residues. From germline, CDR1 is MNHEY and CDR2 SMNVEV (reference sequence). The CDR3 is CASSRQYEQYF. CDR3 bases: TGTGCCAGCAGTCGACAATACGAGCAGTACTTC.

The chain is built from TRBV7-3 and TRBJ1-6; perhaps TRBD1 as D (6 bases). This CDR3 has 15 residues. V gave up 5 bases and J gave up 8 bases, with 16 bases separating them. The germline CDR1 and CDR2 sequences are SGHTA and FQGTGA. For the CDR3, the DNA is TGTGCCAGCAGCCGGAATACAGGGCTGGATTCACCCCTCCACTTT. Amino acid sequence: CASSRNTGLDSPLHF. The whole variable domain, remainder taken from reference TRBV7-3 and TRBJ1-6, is GAGVSQTPSNKVTEKGKYVELRCDPISGHTALYWYRQSLGQGPEFLIYFQGTGAADDSGLPNDRFFAVRPEGSVSTLKIQRTERGDSAVYLCASSRNTGLDSPLHFGNGTRLTVT.

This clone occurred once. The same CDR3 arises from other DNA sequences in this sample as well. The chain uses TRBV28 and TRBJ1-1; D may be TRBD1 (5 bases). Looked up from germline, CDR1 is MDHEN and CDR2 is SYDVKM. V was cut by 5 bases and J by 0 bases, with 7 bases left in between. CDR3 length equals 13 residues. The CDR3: CASSLGVNTEAFF. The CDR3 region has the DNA TGTGCCAGCAGTCTAGGGGTGAACACTGAAGCTTTCTTT. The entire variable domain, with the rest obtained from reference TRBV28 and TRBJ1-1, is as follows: DVKVTQSSRYLVKRTGEKVFLECVQDMDHENMFWYRQDPGLGLRLIYFSYDVKMKEKGDIPEGYSVSREKKERFSLILESASTNQTSMYLCASSLGVNTEAFFGQGTRLTVV.

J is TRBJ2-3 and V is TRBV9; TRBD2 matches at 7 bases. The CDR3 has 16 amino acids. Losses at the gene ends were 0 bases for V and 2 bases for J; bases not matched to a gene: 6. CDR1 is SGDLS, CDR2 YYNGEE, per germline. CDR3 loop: CASSVGRLADTDTQYF. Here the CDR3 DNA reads TGTGCCAGCAGCGTAGGGAGGCTAGCGGACACAGATACGCAGTATTTT. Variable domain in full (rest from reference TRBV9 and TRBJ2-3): DSGVTQTPKHLITATGQRVTLRCSPRSGDLSVYWYQQSLDQGLQFLIQYYNGEERAKGNILERFSAQQFPDLHSELNLSSLELGDSALYFCASSVGRLADTDTQYFGPGTRLTVL.

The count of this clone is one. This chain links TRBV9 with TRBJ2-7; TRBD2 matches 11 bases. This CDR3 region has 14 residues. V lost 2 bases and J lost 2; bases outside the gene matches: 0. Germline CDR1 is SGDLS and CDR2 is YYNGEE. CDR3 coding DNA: TGTGCCAGCAGCGTGACTAGCGGGACCTACGAGCAGTACTTC. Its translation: CASSVTSGTYEQYF.

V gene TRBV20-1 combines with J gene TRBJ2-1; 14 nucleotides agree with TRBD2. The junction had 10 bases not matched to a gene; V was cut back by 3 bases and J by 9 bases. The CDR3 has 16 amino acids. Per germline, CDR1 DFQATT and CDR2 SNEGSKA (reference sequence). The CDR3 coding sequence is TGCAGTGCTAGTAAAGTGACTAGCGGGAGGGCGACTGAGCAGTTCTTC. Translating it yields CSASKVTSGRATEQFF.

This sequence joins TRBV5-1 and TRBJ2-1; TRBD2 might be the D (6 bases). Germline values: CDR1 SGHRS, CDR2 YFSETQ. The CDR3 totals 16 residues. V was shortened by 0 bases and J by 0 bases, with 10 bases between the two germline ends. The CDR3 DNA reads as TGCGCCAGCAGCTTGGAAGCTAGCGCCTCCTACAATGAGCAGTTCTTC. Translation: CASSLEASASYNEQFF.

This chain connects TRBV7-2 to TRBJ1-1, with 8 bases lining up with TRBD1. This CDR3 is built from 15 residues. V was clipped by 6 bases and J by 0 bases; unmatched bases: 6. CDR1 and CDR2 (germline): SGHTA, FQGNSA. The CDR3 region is CASRLDRVLNTEAFF. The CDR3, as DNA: TGTGCCAGCAGATTGGACAGGGTTTTGAACACTGAAGCTTTCTTT.

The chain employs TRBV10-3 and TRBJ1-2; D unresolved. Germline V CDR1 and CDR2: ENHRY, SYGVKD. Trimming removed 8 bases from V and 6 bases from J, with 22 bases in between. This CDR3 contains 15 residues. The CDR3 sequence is CAISRTGNGLDGYTF. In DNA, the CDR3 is TGTGCCATCTCCCGAACGGGGAACGGGTTGGATGGCTACACCTTC.

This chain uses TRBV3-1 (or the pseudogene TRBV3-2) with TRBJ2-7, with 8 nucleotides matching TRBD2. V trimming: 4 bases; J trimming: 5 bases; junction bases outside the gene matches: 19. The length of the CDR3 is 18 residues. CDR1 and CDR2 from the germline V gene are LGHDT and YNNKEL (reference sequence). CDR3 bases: TGTGCCAGCAGCCGAAACCTACTAGCGGATGGACGAGCGAACGAGCAGTACTTC. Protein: CASSRNLLADGRANEQYF.

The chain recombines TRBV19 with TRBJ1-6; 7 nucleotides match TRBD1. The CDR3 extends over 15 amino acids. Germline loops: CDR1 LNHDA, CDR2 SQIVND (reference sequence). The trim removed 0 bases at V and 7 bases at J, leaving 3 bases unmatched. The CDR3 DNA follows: TGTGCCAGTAGTATAGACCGGGACAGCAATTCACCCCTCCACTTT. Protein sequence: CASSIDRDSNSPLHF.

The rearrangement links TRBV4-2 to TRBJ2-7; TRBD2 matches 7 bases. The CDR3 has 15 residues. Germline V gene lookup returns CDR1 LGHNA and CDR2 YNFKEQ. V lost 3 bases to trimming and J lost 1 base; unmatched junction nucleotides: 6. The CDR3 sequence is CASSHSLARSYEQYF. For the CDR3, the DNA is TGTGCCAGCAGCCACTCACTAGCGCGATCCTACGAGCAGTACTTC.

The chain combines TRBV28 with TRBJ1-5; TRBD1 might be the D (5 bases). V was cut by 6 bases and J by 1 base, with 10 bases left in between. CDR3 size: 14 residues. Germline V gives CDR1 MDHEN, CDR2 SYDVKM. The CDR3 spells CASRATVSNQPQHF. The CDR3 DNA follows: TGTGCCAGCAGGGCGACAGTAAGCAATCAGCCCCAGCATTTT.

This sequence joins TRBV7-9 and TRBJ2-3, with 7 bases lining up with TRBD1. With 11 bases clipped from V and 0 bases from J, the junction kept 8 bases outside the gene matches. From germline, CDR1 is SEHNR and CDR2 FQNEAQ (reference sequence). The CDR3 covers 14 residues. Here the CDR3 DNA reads TGTGCCTCAAGGGGGCAGGTGAGCACAGATACGCAGTATTTT. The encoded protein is CASRGQVSTDTQYF.

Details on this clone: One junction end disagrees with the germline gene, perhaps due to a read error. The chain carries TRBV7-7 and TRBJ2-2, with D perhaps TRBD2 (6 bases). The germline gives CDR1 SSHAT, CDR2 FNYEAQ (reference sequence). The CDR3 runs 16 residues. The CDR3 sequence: CASSLKAGTARGELFF. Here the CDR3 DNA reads TGTGCTAGCAGCTTAAAGGCGGGAACTGCGAGAGGGGAGCTGTTTTTT.

CDR3 in amino acids: CASSYPTLDSNEQFF. The CDR3 bases are TGTGCCAGCAGTTACCCCACCCTGGACAGCAATGAGCAGTTCTTC. The rearrangement joins TRBV6-6 to TRBJ2-1; tentative D call: TRBD1 (6 bases). V shed 2 bases and J shed 6 bases, with 14 bases lying between them. In germline, CDR1 is MNHNY, CDR2 SVGAGI (reference sequence). This CDR3 is 15 amino acids long.

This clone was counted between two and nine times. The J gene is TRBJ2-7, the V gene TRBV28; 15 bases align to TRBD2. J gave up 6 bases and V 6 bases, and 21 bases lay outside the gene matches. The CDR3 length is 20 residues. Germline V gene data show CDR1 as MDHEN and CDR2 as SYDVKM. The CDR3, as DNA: TGTGCCAGCAGAGTTTCCCTCTGGACTAGCGGGAGGGGGGATCGGAGCGAGCAGTACTTC. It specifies CASRVSLWTSGRGDRSEQYF. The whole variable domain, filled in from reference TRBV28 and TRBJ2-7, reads DVKVTQSSRYLVKRTGEKVFLECVQDMDHENMFWYRQDPGLGLRLIYFSYDVKMKEKGDIPEGYSVSREKKERFSLILESASTNQTSMYLCASRVSLWTSGRGDRSEQYFGPGTRLTVT.

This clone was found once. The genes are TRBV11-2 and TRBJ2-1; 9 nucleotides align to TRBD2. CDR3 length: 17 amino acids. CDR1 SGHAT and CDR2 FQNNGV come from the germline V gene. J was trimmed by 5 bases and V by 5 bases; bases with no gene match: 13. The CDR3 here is CASSTIISGSQDNEQFF. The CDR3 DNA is TGTGCCAGCAGCACCATAATTAGCGGGAGTCAGGACAATGAGCAGTTCTTC. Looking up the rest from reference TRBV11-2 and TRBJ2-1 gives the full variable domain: EAGVAQSPRYKIIEKRQSVAFWCNPISGHATLYWYQQILGQGPKLLIQFQNNGVVDDSQLPKDRFSAERLKGVDSTLKIQPAKLEDSAVYLCASSTIISGSQDNEQFFGPGTRLTVL.

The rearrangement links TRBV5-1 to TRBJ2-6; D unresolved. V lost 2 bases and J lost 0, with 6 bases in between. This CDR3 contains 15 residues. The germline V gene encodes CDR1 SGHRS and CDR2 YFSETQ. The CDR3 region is CASSLQSSGANVLTF. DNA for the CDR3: TGCGCCAGCAGCTTACAGAGCTCTGGGGCCAACGTCCTGACTTTC.

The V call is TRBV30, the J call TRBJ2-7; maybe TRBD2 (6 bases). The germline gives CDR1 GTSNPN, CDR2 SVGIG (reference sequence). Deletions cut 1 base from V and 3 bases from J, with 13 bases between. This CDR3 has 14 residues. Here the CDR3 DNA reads TGTGCCTGGAGTGCTGGCGGGATTGGCTACGAGCAGTACTTC. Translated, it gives CAWSAGGIGYEQYF.

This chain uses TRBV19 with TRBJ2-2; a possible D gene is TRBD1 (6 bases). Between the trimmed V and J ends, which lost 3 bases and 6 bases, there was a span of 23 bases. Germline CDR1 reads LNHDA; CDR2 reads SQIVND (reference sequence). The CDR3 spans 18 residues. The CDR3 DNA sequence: TGTGCCAGTAGTATTTCCAGACTTAGGGGGATAATGGCCGGGGAGCTGTTTTTT. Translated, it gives CASSISRLRGIMAGELFF.

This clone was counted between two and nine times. In nucleotides, the CDR3 is TGTGCCAGCAGTGAAACTAGCGGGAGTTCTTATGAGACCCAGTACTTC. It specifies CASSETSGSSYETQYF. The chain has TRBV6-1 and TRBJ2-5; 11 nucleotides line up with TRBD2. CDR1 MNHNS and CDR2 SASEGT come from the germline V gene. CDR3 length equals 16 residues. After removal of 2 bases from V and 5 bases from J, the junction contained 7 bases not matched to a gene.